This T cell receptor (beta chain) emerged from a study of blood T cell repertoires in COVID-19. TCRdb's table, derived via immunoSEQ multiplex PCR, lists solely in-frame clones and lacks some. The sample lists about 200,000 clones; around 90% were seen once. The CDR3 spans 13 residues. Trimming shortened V by 5 bases and J by 3 bases, and 11 bases separated the two germline ends. Germline-derived CDR1 and CDR2 are SGHAT and FQNNGV. This clone occurred once. This chain connects TRBV11-2 to TRBJ2-7; D possibly corresponds to TRBD1 (6 bases). The sample consisted of peripheral blood. This receptor was identified in a man aged 18 to 29 with active or convalescent COVID-19. CDR3 sequence (DNA): TGTGCCAGCAGCCGCGGACAGTTCTACGAGCAGTACTTC. As protein: CASSRGQFYEQYF.